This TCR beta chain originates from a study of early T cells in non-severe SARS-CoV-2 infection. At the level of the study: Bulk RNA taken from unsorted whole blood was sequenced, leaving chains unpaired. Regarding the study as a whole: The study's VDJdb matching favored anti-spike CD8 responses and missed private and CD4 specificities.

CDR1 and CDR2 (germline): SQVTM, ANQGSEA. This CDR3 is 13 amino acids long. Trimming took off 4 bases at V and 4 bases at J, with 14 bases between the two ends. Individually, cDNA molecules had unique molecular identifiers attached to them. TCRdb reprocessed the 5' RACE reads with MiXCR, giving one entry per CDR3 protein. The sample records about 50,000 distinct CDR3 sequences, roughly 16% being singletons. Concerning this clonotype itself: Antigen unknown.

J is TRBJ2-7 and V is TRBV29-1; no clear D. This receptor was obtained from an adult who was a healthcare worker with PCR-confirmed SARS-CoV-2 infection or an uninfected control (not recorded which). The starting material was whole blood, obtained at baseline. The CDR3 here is CSVVVGTQYEQYF. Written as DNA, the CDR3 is TGCAGCGTTGTGGTGGGAACCCAGTACGAGCAGTACTTC.